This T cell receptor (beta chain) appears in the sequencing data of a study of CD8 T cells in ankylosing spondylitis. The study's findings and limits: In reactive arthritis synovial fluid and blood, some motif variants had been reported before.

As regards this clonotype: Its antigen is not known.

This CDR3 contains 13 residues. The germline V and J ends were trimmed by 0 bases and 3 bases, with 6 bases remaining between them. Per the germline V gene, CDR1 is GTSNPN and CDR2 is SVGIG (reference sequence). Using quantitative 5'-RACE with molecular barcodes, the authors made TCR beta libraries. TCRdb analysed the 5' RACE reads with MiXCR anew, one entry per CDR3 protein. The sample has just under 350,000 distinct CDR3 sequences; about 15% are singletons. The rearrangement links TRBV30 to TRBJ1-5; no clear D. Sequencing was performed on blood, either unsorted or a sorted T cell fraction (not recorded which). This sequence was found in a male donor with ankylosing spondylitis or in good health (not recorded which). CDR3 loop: CAWSVGPNQPQHF. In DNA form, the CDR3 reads TGTGCCTGGAGTGTGGGCCCCAATCAGCCCCAGCATTTT.